This TCR beta chain was recovered during a study of control samples from healthy donors and cancer patients. Data came from immunoSEQ multiplex PCR; TCRdb stores just in-frame clones and leaves some out. The sample includes approximately 70,000 clones, roughly 90% of them seen just once. The germline V gene has CDR1 SGHNT and CDR2 YYREEE (reference sequence). Losses at the gene ends were 4 bases for V and 2 bases for J; bases not matched to a gene: 12. The CDR3 is 18 amino acids. This chain joins TRBV5-4 and TRBJ2-1, with 10 bases lining up with TRBD2. The receptor's source is a man aged 55 to 69 with colorectal cancer. Material for sequencing was PBMCs. The CDR3 coding sequence is TGTGCCAGCAGCCTGGGGCTAGCGGGGGCCCATACCTACAATGAGCAGTTCTTC. This sequence encodes CASSLGLAGAHTYNEQFF.